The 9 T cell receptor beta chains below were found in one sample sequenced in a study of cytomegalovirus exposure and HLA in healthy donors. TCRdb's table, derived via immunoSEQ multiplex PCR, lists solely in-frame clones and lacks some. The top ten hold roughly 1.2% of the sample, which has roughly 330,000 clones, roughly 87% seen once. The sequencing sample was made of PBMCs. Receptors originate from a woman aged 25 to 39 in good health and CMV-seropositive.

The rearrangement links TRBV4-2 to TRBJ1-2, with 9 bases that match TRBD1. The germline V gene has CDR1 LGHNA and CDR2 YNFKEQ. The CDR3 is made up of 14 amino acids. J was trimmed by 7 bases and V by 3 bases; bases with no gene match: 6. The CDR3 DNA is TGTGCCAGCAGCCAGTCCGGGACAGGGTCTGGCTACACCTTC. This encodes CASSQSGTGSGYTF.

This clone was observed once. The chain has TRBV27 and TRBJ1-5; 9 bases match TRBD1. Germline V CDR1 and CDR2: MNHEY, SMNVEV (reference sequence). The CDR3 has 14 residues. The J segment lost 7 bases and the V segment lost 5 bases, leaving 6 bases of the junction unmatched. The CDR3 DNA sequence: TGTGCCAGCAGTCAACAGGGGGCAGGCCAGCCCCAGCATTTT. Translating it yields CASSQQGAGQPQHF.

CDR3 sequence: CASSLVRSGPPQHF. CDR3 in DNA: TGTGCCAGCAGCTTAGTCAGGTCCGGGCCGCCCCAGCATTTT. The rearrangement uses TRBV7-2 and TRBJ1-5; no definite D call. The CDR3 loop spans 14 amino acids. Germline CDR1 is SGHTA and CDR2 is FQGNSA. V was shortened by 1 base and J by 9 bases, with 13 bases between the two germline ends. Full variable domain (rest looked up from reference TRBV7-2 and TRBJ1-5): GAGVSQSPSNKVTEKGKDVELRCDPISGHTALYWYRQSLGQGLEFLIYFQGNSAPDKSGLPSDRFSAERTGGSVSTLTIQRTQQEDSAVYLCASSLVRSGPPQHFGDGTRLSIL.

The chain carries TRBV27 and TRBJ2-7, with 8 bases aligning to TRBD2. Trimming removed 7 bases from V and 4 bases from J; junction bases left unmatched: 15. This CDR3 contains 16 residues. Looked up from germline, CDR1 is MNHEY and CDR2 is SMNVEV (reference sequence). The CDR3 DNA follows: TGTGCCAGCACCAAAAAGATAGCGGGAAATGCTTACGAGCAGTACTTC. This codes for CASTKKIAGNAYEQYF.

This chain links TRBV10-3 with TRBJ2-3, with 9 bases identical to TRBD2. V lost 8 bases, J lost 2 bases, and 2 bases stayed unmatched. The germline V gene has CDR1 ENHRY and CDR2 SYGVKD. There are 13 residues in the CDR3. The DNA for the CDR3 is TGTGCCATCGCGGGGGGGATCACAGATACGCAGTATTTT. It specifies CAIAGGITDTQYF.

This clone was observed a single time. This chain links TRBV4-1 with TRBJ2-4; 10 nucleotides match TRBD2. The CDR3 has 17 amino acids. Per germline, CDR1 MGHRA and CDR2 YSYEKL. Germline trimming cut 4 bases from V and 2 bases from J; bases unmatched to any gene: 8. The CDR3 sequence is CASSPRVSGRPKNIQYF. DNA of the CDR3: TGCGCCAGCAGCCCCCGAGTTAGCGGGAGGCCCAAAAACATTCAGTACTTC.

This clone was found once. This chain's CDR3 is CSVLRIAGDTDTQYF. The DNA for the CDR3 is TGCAGCGTTCTCAGGATAGCGGGGGATACAGATACGCAGTATTTT. The V gene is TRBV29-1, the J gene TRBJ2-3; 9 bases are shared with TRBD2. The CDR3 consists of 15 residues. V was clipped by 5 bases and J by 3 bases; unmatched bases: 9. Germline V gene sequence: CDR1 SQVTM, CDR2 ANQGSEA.

This CDR3 is CASSLAVGQTSSEQYF. CDR3 in DNA: TGCGCCAGCAGCTTGGCGGTGGGACAGACCTCTTCCGAGCAGTACTTC. This rearrangement joins TRBV5-1 to TRBJ2-7, with 7 bases matching TRBD1. This CDR3 has 16 residues. Germline V gives CDR1 SGHRS, CDR2 YFSETQ. After removal of 0 bases from V and 6 bases from J, the junction contained 12 bases not matched to a gene. The whole variable domain, remainder taken from reference TRBV5-1 and TRBJ2-7, is KAGVTQTPRYLIKTRGQQVTLSCSPISGHRSVSWYQQTPGQGLQFLFEYFSETQRNKGNFPGRFSGRQFSNSRSEMNVSTLELGDSALYLCASSLAVGQTSSEQYFGPGTRLTVT.

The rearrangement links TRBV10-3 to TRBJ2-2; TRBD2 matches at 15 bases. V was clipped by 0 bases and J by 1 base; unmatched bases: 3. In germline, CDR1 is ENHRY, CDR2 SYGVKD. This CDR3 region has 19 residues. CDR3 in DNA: TGTGCCATCAGTGAGTCTTGGACTAGCGGGAGGGGGAACACCGGGGAGCTGTTTTTT. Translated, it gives CAISESWTSGRGNTGELFF.